These T cell receptor beta chains were read from a single sample in a study of blood T cell repertoires in COVID-19. TCRdb's copy holds only in-frame clones and misses some; the assay was immunoSEQ multiplex PCR. In the table there are about 200,000 clones, less than 95% of which are singletons. Sequenced input: peripheral blood. These receptors all come from a man aged 25-45 years with COVID-19, enrolled during active disease. Each CDR3 is given with its conserved first and last residue. Fields, in order: clone size, D gene, CDR3 length, J gene, V gene, CDR3 DNA, CDR3 protein. The D gene is left open where the match is weak. Not all rows give a size; the values are once, few, many and, for expanded clones, a class.

clone_size: -; d_call: TRBD2; cdr3_length: 15; j_call: TRBJ2-5; v_call: TRBV4-1; cdr3_nt: TGCGCCAGCAGCCAAGGGCGGGGGGCCGAAGAGACCCAGTACTTC; cdr3_aa: CASSQGRGAEETQYF
clone_size: -; d_call: TRBD1; cdr3_length: 17; j_call: TRBJ1-2; v_call: TRBV18; cdr3_nt: TGTGCCAGCTCACCACAATCCGGACAGGGGGCGCCTGATGGCTACACCTTC; cdr3_aa: CASSPQSGQGAPDGYTF
clone_size: -; d_call: TRBD1; cdr3_length: 18; j_call: TRBJ2-6; v_call: TRBV10-2; cdr3_nt: TGCGCCAGCAGTGAGACAGGGACAGGGCTGTCTGGGGCCAACGTCCTGACTTTC; cdr3_aa: CASSETGTGLSGANVLTF
clone_size: -; d_call: -; cdr3_length: 19; j_call: TRBJ1-5; v_call: TRBV7-4; cdr3_nt: TGTGCCAGCAGCTTAGACCAGTTGAGGCCAGCTTATAGCAATCAGCCCCAGCATTTT; cdr3_aa: CASSLDQLRPAYSNQPQHF
clone_size: -; d_call: TRBD1; cdr3_length: 16; j_call: TRBJ1-5; v_call: TRBV5-6; cdr3_nt: TGTGCCAGCAGCTGGTGGAACAGGGGCGGTAATCAGCCCCAGCATTTT; cdr3_aa: CASSWWNRGGNQPQHF
clone_size: -; d_call: TRBD2; cdr3_length: 21; j_call: TRBJ2-3; v_call: TRBV4-2; cdr3_nt: TGTGCCAGCAGCCAAGATTTAACCGGACTAGCGGGGGATACTAGCACAGATACGCAGTATTTT; cdr3_aa: CASSQDLTGLAGDTSTDTQYF
clone_size: once; d_call: -; cdr3_length: 13; j_call: TRBJ1-2; v_call: TRBV27; cdr3_nt: TGTGCCAGCAGCCCACTTTTGGTCGATGGCTACACCTTC; cdr3_aa: CASSPLLVDGYTF
clone_size: -; d_call: TRBD1; cdr3_length: 16; j_call: TRBJ1-2; v_call: TRBV4-1; cdr3_nt: TGCGCCAGCAGCCATCTTGAACAGGGGGCCCTCTATGGCTACACCTTC; cdr3_aa: CASSHLEQGALYGYTF
clone_size: -; d_call: TRBD1; cdr3_length: 17; j_call: TRBJ2-4; v_call: TRBV19; cdr3_nt: TGTGCCAGTAGTAGCCTCCTTAGAGGGGGCTGGGCAAACATTCAGTACTTC; cdr3_aa: CASSSLLRGGWANIQYF
clone_size: -; d_call: -; cdr3_length: 13; j_call: TRBJ1-1; v_call: TRBV7-2; cdr3_nt: TGTGCCAGCAGCTTCTCTATGAACACTGAAGCTTTCTTT; cdr3_aa: CASSFSMNTEAFF
clone_size: -; d_call: TRBD1; cdr3_length: 14; j_call: TRBJ1-6; v_call: TRBV7-9; cdr3_nt: TGTGCCAGCAGCCCATCCCCCCGTGACAGGGCCCTCCACTTT; cdr3_aa: CASSPSPRDRALHF
clone_size: -; d_call: -; cdr3_length: 16; j_call: TRBJ2-2; v_call: TRBV1; cdr3_nt: TGCACCAGCAGCCCTAGCGGGGGGCCGTACACCGGGGAGCTGTTTTTT; cdr3_aa: CTSSPSGGPYTGELFF
clone_size: -; d_call: -; cdr3_length: 15; j_call: TRBJ2-2; v_call: TRBV7-2; cdr3_nt: TGTGCCAGCAGCTTAGTCCGCGCGCTGACCGGGGAGCTGTTTTTT; cdr3_aa: CASSLVRALTGELFF